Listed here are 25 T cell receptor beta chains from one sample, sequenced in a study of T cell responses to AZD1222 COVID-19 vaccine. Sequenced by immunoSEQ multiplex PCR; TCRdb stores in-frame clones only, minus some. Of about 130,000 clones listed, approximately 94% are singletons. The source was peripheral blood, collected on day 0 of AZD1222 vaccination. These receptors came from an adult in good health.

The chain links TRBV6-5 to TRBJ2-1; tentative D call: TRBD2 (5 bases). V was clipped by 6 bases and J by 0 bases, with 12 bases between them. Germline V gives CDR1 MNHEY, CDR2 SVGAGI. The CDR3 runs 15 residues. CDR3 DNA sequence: TGTGCCAGCAGGCCAGCAACTAGCTCCTACAATGAGCAGTTCTTC. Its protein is CASRPATSSYNEQFF.

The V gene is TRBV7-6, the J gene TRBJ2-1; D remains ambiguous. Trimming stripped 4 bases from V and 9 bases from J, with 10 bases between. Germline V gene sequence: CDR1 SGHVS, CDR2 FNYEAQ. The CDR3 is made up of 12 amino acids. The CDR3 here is CASSSRISEQFF. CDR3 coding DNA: TGTGCCAGCAGCTCCCGCATCAGTGAGCAGTTCTTC.

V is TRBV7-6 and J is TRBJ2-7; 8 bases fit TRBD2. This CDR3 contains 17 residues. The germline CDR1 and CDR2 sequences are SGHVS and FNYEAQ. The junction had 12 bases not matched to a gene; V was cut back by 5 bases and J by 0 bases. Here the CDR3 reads CASSQSPGLVGSYEQYF. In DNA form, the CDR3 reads TGTGCCAGCAGCCAAAGTCCGGGACTAGTAGGCTCCTACGAGCAGTACTTC.

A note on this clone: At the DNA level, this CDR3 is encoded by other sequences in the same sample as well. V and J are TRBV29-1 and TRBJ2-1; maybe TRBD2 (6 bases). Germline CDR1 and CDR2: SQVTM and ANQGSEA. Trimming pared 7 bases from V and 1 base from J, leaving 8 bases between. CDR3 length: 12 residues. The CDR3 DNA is TGCAGCGGTAGCGGTTCCTACAATGAGCAGTTCTTC. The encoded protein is CSGSGSYNEQFF.

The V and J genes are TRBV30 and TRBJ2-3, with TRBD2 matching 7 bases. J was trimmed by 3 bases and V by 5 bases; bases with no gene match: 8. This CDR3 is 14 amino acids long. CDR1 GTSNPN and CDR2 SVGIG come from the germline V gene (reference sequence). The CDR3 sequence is CAWGLDYSTDTQYF. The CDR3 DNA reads TGTGCCTGGGGACTAGATTACAGTACAGATACGCAGTATTTT. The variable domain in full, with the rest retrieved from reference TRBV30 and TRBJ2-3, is SQTIHQWPATLVQPVGSPLSLECTVEGTSNPNLYWYRQAAGRGLQLLFYSVGIGQISSEVPQNLSASRPQDRQFILSSKKLLLSDSGFYLCAWGLDYSTDTQYFGPGTRLTVL.

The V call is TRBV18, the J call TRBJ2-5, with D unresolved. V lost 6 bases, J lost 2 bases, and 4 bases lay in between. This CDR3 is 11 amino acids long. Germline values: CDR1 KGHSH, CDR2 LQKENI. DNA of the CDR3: TGTGCCAGCTCGCATCAAGAGACCCAGTACTTC. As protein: CASSHQETQYF.

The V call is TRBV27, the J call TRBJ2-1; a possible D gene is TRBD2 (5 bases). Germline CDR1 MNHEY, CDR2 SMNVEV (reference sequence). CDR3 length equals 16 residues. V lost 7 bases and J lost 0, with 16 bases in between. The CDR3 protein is CASTSSTLSSYNEQFF. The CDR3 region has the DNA TGTGCCAGCACTAGCAGCACTCTAAGCTCCTACAATGAGCAGTTCTTC.

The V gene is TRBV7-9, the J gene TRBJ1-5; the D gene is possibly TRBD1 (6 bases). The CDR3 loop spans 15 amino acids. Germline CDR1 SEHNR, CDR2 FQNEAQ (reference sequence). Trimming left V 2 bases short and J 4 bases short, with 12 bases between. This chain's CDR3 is CASSLSRGGNQPQHF. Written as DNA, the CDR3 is TGTGCCAGCAGCTTATCCAGGGGCGGAAATCAGCCCCAGCATTTT.

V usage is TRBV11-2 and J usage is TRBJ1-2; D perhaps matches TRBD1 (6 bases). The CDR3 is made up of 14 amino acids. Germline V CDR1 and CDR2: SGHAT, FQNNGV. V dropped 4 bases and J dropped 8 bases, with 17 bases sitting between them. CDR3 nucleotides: TGTGCCAGCAGCTCCATCGTGGACAGAAAGGGCTACACCTTC. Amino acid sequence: CASSSIVDRKGYTF.

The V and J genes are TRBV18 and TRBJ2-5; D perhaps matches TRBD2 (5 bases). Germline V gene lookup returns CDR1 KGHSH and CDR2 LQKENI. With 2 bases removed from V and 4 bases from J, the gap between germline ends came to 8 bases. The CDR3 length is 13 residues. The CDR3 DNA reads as TGTGCCAGCTCACCAGGGAGCCTAGAGACCCAGTACTTC. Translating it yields CASSPGSLETQYF.

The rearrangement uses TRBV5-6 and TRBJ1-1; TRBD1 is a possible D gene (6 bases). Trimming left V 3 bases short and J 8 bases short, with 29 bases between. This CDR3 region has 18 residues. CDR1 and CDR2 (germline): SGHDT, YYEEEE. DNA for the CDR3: TGTGCCAGCAGCTCCCCCGTCGGGGGGCGCTACTACCTTTACGAAGCTTTCTTT. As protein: CASSSPVGGRYYLYEAFF.

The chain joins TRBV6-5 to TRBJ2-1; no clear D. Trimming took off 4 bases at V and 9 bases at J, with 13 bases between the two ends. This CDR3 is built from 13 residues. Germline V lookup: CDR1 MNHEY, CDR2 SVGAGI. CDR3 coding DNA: TGTGCCAGCAGTTTTGATTTGACTCGTGAGCAGTTCTTC. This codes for CASSFDLTREQFF.

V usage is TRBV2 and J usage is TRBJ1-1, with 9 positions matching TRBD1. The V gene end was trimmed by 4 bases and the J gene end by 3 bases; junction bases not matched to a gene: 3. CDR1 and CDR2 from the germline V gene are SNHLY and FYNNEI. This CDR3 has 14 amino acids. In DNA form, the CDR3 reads TGTGCCAGCAGTGGACAGGGGGGACACACTGAAGCTTTCTTT. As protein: CASSGQGGHTEAFF. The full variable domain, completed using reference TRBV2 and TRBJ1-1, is EPEVTQTPSHQVTQMGQEVILRCVPISNHLYFYWYRQILGQKVEFLVSFYNNEISEKSEIFDDQFSVERPDGSNFTLKIRSTKLEDSAMYFCASSGQGGHTEAFFGQGTRLTVV.

CDR3 bases: TGCGCCAGCAGCTTGTACGGGGTGGACTATGGCTACACCTTC. This codes for CASSLYGVDYGYTF. The chain employs TRBV5-1 and TRBJ1-2, with no clear D. CDR1 SGHRS and CDR2 YFSETQ come from the germline V gene. The V and J ends lost 1 base and 3 bases respectively, with 10 bases between them. CDR3 length: 14 amino acids.

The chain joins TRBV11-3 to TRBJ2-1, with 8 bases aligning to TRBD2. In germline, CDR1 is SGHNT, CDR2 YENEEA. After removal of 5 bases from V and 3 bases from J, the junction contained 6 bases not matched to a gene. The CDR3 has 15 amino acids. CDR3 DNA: TGTGCCAGCAGCCGGGGACTAGAGGGCTACAATGAGCAGTTCTTC. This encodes CASSRGLEGYNEQFF.

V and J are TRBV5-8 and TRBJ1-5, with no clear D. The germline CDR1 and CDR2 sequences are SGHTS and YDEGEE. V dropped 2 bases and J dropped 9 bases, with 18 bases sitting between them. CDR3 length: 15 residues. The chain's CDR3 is CASSLFLGPRAPQHF. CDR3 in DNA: TGTGCCAGCAGCTTATTTTTAGGGCCCCGGGCGCCCCAGCATTTT.

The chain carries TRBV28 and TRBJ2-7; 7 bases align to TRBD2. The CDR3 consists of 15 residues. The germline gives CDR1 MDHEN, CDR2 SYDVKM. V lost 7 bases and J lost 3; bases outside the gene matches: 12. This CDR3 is CASTTWASGDYEQYF. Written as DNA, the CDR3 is TGTGCCAGCACTACTTGGGCTAGCGGAGACTACGAGCAGTACTTC.

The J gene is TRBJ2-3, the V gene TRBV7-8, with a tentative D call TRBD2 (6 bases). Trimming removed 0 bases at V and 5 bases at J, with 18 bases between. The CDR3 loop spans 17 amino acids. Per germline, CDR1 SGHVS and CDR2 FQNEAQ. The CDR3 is CASSLAEHGRGVDTQYF. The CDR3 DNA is TGTGCCAGCAGCTTAGCGGAACACGGGAGAGGTGTAGATACGCAGTATTTT. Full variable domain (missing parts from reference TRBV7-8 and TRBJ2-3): GAGVSQSPRYKVAKRGQDVALRCDPISGHVSLFWYQQALGQGPEFLTYFQNEAQLDKSGLPSDRFFAERPEGSVSTLKIQRTQQEDSAVYLCASSLAEHGRGVDTQYFGPGTRLTVL.

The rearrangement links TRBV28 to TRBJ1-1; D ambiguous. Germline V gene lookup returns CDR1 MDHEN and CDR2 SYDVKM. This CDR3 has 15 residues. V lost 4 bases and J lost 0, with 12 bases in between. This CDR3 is CASSSPRGMNTEAFF. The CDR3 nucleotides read TGTGCCAGCAGTTCTCCCCGTGGGATGAACACTGAAGCTTTCTTT.

The CDR3 DNA reads TGTGCCAGCAGTCAGACTGGGGAGCTGTTTTTT. It encodes CASSQTGELFF. The V gene is TRBV6-5, the J gene TRBJ2-2; D unresolved. The CDR3 contains 11 residues. Germline lookup yields CDR1 MNHEY and CDR2 SVGAGI. Trimming took off 5 bases at V and 8 bases at J, with 6 bases between the two ends.

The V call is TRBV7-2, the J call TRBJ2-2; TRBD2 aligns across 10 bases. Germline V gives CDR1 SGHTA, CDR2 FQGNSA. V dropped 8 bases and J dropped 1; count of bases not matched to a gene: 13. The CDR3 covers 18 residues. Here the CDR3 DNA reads TGTGCCAGCTCCCTGCGGACTAGCGGCGAACAGAACACCGGGGAGCTGTTTTTT. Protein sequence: CASSLRTSGEQNTGELFF.

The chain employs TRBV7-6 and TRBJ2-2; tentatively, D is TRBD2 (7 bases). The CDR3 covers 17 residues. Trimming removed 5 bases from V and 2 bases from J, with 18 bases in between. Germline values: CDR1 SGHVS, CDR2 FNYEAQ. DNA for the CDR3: TGTGCCAGCAGCCCGAATGACGGCGGGGGCAACACCGGGGAGCTGTTTTTT. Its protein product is CASSPNDGGGNTGELFF. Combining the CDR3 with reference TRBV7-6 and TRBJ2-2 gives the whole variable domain GAGVSQSPRYKVTKRGQDVALRCDPISGHVSLYWYRQALGQGPEFLTYFNYEAQQDKSGLPNDRFSAERPEGSISTLTIQRTEQRDSAMYRCASSPNDGGGNTGELFFGEGSRLTVL.

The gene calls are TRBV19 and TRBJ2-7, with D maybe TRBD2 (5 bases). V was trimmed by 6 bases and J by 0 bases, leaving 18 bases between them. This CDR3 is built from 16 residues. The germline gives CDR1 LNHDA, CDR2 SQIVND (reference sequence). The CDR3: CASSKSGELSSYEQYF. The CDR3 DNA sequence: TGTGCCAGTAGCAAATCCGGGGAGTTGAGCTCCTACGAGCAGTACTTC.

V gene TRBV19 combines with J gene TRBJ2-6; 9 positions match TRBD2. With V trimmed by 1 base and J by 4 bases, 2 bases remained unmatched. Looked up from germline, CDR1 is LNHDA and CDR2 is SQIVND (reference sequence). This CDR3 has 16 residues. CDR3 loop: CASSIGLAAGANVLTF. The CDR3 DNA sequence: TGTGCCAGTAGTATAGGACTAGCGGCCGGGGCCAACGTCCTGACTTTC.

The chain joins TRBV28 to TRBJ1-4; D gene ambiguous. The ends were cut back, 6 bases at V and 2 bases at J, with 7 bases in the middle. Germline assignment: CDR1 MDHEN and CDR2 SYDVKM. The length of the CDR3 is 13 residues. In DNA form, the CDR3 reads TGTGCCAGCAGGGAGGGCACTAATGAAAAACTGTTTTTT. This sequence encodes CASREGTNEKLFF.